The clone carrying this TCR beta chain came up a few times. Its antigen is still unknown. Looked up from germline, CDR1 is MNHEY and CDR2 is SVGEGT. The CDR3 runs 15 residues. Trimming took 6 bases from V and 2 from J; bases not matched to a gene: 9. These data belong to a study of T cell responses to AZD1222 COVID-19 vaccine. Study conclusions and caveats: Spike-wide vaccine-associated CD4 TCRs dominated at 160-218 and 743-854. Nearly half of spike-specific TCRs reportedly target unmutated variant regions. Repertoire collection took place solely once the T cell response had peaked. The sample set comprised mostly white British donors with more females, and clonal diversity was possibly underestimated.

TCRdb's table, derived via immunoSEQ multiplex PCR, lists solely in-frame clones and lacks some. The data show approximately 110,000 clones, about 90% seen once. Sequencing used peripheral blood, obtained on day 0 of AZD1222 vaccination. The genes are TRBV6-2 or TRBV6-3 and TRBJ1-1; the match to TRBD1 covers 7 bases. The receptor was isolated from an adult in good health. For the CDR3, the DNA is TGTGCCAGCAGGTACCAAAGACAGGGTAACACTGAAGCTTTCTTT. This translates into CASRYQRQGNTEAFF.